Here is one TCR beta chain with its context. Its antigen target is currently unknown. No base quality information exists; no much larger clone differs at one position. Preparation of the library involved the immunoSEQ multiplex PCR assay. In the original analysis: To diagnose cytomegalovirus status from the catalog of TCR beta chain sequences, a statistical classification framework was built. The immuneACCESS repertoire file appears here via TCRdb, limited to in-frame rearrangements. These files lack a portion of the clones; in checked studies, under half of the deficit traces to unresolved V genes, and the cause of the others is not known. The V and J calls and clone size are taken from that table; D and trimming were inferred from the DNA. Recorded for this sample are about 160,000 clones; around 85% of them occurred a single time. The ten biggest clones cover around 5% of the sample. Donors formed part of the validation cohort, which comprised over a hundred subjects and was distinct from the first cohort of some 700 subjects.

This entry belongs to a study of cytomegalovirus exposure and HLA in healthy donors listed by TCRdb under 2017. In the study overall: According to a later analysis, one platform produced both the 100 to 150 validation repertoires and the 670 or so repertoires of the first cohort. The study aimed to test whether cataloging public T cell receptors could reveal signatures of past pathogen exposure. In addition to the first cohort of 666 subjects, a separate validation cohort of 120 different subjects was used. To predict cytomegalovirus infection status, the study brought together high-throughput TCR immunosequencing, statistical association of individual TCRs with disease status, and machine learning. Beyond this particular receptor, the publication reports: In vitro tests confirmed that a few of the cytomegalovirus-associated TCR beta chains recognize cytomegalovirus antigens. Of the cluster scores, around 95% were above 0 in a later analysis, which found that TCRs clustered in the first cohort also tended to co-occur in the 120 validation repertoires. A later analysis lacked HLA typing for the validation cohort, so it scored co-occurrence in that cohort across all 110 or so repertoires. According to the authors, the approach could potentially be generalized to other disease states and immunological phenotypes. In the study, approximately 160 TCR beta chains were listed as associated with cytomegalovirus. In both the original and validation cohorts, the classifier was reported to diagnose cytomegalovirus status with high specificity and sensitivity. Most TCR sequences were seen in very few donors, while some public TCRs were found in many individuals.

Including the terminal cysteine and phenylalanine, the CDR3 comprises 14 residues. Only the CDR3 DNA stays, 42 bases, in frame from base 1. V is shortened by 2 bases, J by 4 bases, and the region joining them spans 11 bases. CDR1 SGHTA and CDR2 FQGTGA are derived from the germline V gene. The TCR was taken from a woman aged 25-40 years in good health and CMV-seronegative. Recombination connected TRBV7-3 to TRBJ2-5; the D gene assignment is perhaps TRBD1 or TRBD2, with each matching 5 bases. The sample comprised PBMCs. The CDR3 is CASSLSGTGETQYF. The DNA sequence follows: TGTGCCAGCAGCTTATCAGGGACGGGAGAGACCCAGTACTTC.